The entry that follows covers one T cell receptor (beta chain) sequence. Its antigen is unknown. There was one heparinised blood draw per donor, averaging roughly 100 mL. Using CD45RO/CCR7/CD25/CD127/CD95/CD27, CD4+ naive, central memory, regulatory and stem cell-like memory cells were sorted. These data belong to a study of beta chain features in type 1 diabetes. The study's findings and limits: Shorter templates may be favored by PCR, equally so in patients and controls. Patients with Type 1 diabetes showed moderately but significantly shorter TCRB CDR3s in all four CD4+ subsets.

Per the germline V gene, CDR1 is MDHEN and CDR2 is SYDVKM. The CDR3 is made up of 14 amino acids. V shed 7 bases and J shed 4 bases, with 17 bases lying between them. The study reverse transcribed the entire isolated RNA, so it sequenced expressed TCRB transcripts. TCRdb's table, derived via immunoSEQ multiplex PCR, lists solely in-frame clones and lacks some. The table shows 300,000 to 450,000 clones, with around 12% occurring only once. The sample was naive CD4+ T cells from blood. The clonotype comes from a woman aged 18-35 years with type 1 diabetes. The chain is built from TRBV28 and TRBJ2-7; D is perhaps TRBD2 (6 bases). This CDR3 reads CASTPGGRAYEQYF. The DNA for the CDR3 is TGTGCCAGCACCCCCGGAGGGCGGGCATACGAGCAGTACTTC.